Below, 30 T cell receptor beta chains from the same sample are listed, as sequenced in a study of T cells in narcolepsy. Produced via immunoSEQ multiplex PCR; TCRdb's table is partial and in-frame only. The top ten clones hold 1.5% to 2% of a sample with roughly 20,000 clones, 75% to 90% of them seen once. Sample: memory (CD45RA-) CD4+ T cells from blood. The receptor set was obtained from a human donor in good health.

Turning to this clone: At the DNA level, this CDR3 is encoded by other sequences in the same sample as well. This chain uses TRBV30 with TRBJ1-1; a possible D gene is TRBD1 (6 bases). This CDR3 is 13 amino acids long. Germline CDR1 is GTSNPN and CDR2 is SVGIG (reference sequence). V was trimmed by 1 base and J by 5 bases, leaving 11 bases between them. The CDR3 DNA sequence: TGTGCCTGGAGTGGAAGAGGGGGGACTGAAGCTTTCTTT. Protein sequence: CAWSGRGGTEAFF.

V and J are TRBV5-6 and TRBJ2-3; 7 positions match TRBD1. Germline trimming cut 5 bases from V and 1 base from J; bases unmatched to any gene: 7. CDR1 SGHDT and CDR2 YYEEEE come from the germline V gene. The CDR3 length is 15 residues. The CDR3 sequence is CASSLKGQRTDTQYF. The CDR3 nucleotides read TGTGCCAGCAGTCTAAAGGGACAGCGCACAGATACGCAGTATTTT.

This clone appeared a few times. The chain employs TRBV7-9 and TRBJ1-2; D is perhaps TRBD1 (6 bases). The CDR3 has 15 amino acids. The ends were cut back, 0 bases at V and 6 bases at J, with 14 bases in the middle. Germline CDR1 and CDR2: SEHNR and FQNEAQ (reference sequence). CDR3: CASSLAQGTYDGYTF. The DNA for the CDR3 is TGTGCCAGCAGCTTAGCGCAGGGGACTTACGATGGCTACACCTTC.

The rearrangement uses TRBV30 and TRBJ1-1; D possibly corresponds to TRBD1 (5 bases). Germline V gives CDR1 GTSNPN, CDR2 SVGIG (reference sequence). V was trimmed by 2 bases and J by 2 bases, leaving 15 bases between them. This CDR3 region has 15 residues. CDR3 nucleotide sequence: TGTGCCTGGAGTAGAAGGGACCGCCATAACACTGAAGCTTTCTTT. Translated: CAWSRRDRHNTEAFF.

The rearrangement links TRBV6-5 to TRBJ1-6; no clear D gene. CDR1 is MNHEY, CDR2 SVGAGI, per germline. Trimming cost V 2 bases and J 10 bases, with 12 bases left between them. The length of the CDR3 is 14 residues. In DNA, the CDR3 is TGTGCCAGCAGTTACCGTCGGGTACAATCACCCCTCCACTTT. It yields the protein CASSYRRVQSPLHF.

V and J are TRBV30 and TRBJ1-2; a weak D match, TRBD1 (5 bases). Germline loops: CDR1 GTSNPN, CDR2 SVGIG (reference sequence). The V and J ends lost 4 bases and 1 base respectively, with 7 bases between them. This CDR3 is 12 amino acids long. The CDR3 sequence is CAWTGINYGYTF. The CDR3 nucleotides are TGTGCCTGGACAGGGATTAACTATGGCTACACCTTC.

The gene calls are TRBV6-1 and TRBJ1-1; D not resolved. Germline CDR1 MNHNS, CDR2 SASEGT. This CDR3 region has 10 residues. The germline V and J ends were trimmed by 7 bases and 8 bases, with 8 bases remaining between them. The DNA for the CDR3 is TGTGCCAGCAAGTTGACAGAAGCTTTCTTT. Its protein is CASKLTEAFF.

The chain recombines TRBV6-1 with TRBJ1-4; D is unclear. The CDR3 extends over 13 amino acids. With 3 bases removed from V and 7 bases from J, the gap between germline ends came to 9 bases. CDR1 MNHNS and CDR2 SASEGT come from the germline V gene. The CDR3 is CASSDRLGEKLFF. The DNA of the CDR3 is TGTGCCAGCAGTGACAGATTGGGTGAAAAACTGTTTTTT.

This chain links TRBV5-1 with TRBJ2-7, with D hard to call. Per the germline V gene, CDR1 is SGHRS and CDR2 is YFSETQ. V lost 0 bases and J lost 7, with 11 bases in between. The CDR3 length is 13 residues. The CDR3 DNA follows: TGCGCCAGCAGCTTGGCCGTCGACCTTGAGCAGTACTTC. Translating gives CASSLAVDLEQYF. The variable domain in full, completed from reference TRBV5-1 and TRBJ2-7, reads KAGVTQTPRYLIKTRGQQVTLSCSPISGHRSVSWYQQTPGQGLQFLFEYFSETQRNKGNFPGRFSGRQFSNSRSEMNVSTLELGDSALYLCASSLAVDLEQYFGPGTRLTVT.

V is TRBV5-4 and J is TRBJ2-2, with TRBD2 matching over 9 bases. Losses at the gene ends were 5 bases for V and 4 bases for J; bases not matched to a gene: 9. From germline, CDR1 is SGHNT and CDR2 YYREEE (reference sequence). CDR3 size: 16 residues. CDR3 sequence (DNA): TGTGCCAGCAGTGTAAGTGCTAGCGGGACCACCGGGGAGCTGTTTTTT. Protein: CASSVSASGTTGELFF. Looking up the rest from reference TRBV5-4 and TRBJ2-2 gives the full variable domain: ETGVTQSPTHLIKTRGQQVTLRCSSQSGHNTVSWYQQALGQGPQFIFQYYREEENGRGNFPPRFSGLQFPNYSSELNVNALELDDSALYLCASSVSASGTTGELFFGEGSRLTVL.

This rearrangement joins TRBV5-1 to TRBJ2-3; 9 bases are a match to TRBD2. The V segment lost 4 bases and the J segment 7 bases; nucleotides outside the gene matches: 10. This CDR3 is built from 15 residues. Germline V gives CDR1 SGHRS, CDR2 YFSETQ. This CDR3 reads CASSENSGRGYTQYF. DNA of the CDR3: TGCGCCAGCAGCGAAAATAGCGGGAGAGGTTATACGCAGTATTTT.

The sample holds one count of this clone. CDR3 sequence (DNA): TGTGCCAGCAGCGTTAGAGCAGCTGGGGCCAACGTCCTGACTTTC. It codes for CASSVRAAGANVLTF. The V gene is TRBV9, the J gene TRBJ2-6; D not certain. The CDR3 is 15 residues long. In germline, CDR1 is SGDLS, CDR2 YYNGEE. V was shortened by 2 bases and J by 2 bases, with 8 bases between the two germline ends.

Only a few counts were recorded for this clone. CDR3 amino acids: CASSYHGQGENIQYF. The CDR3 DNA sequence: TGTGCCAGCAGTTACCACGGACAGGGGGAAAACATTCAGTACTTC. This chain uses TRBV6-6 with TRBJ2-4, with 10 bases fitting TRBD1. V gave up 2 bases and J gave up 5 bases; unmatched junction bases: 3. Per germline, CDR1 MNHNY and CDR2 SVGAGI (reference sequence). The CDR3 has 15 amino acids.

The V call is TRBV7-2, the J call TRBJ2-5; 7 nucleotides align to TRBD2. Germline CDR1 SGHTA, CDR2 FQGNSA. The CDR3 runs to 15 residues. J was trimmed by 2 bases and V by 5 bases; bases with no gene match: 8. CDR3 sequence: CASSHLGGVQETQYF. CDR3 in DNA: TGTGCCAGCAGCCACTTGGGAGGGGTTCAAGAGACCCAGTACTTC.

The J gene is TRBJ1-2, the V gene TRBV7-2; D is ambiguous. Looked up from germline, CDR1 is SGHTA and CDR2 is FQGNSA. Trimming took 4 bases from V and 5 from J, leaving 8 bases between them. This CDR3 has 12 amino acids. The CDR3 loop is CASSSLFYGYTF. The CDR3 DNA follows: TGTGCCAGCAGCTCTCTTTTTTATGGCTACACCTTC.

The chain employs TRBV13 and TRBJ1-1; no definite D call. Germline V gene data show CDR1 as PRHDT and CDR2 as FYEKMQ (reference sequence). V was clipped by 2 bases and J by 10 bases, with 11 bases between them. This CDR3 comprises 12 residues. The CDR3 spells CASSLSPSTAFF. Here the CDR3 DNA reads TGTGCCAGCAGCTTATCACCTTCTACAGCTTTCTTT.

This clone was seen a handful of times. The chain uses TRBV5-1 and TRBJ2-1; possible D gene TRBD1, 5 bases. Germline V lookup: CDR1 SGHRS, CDR2 YFSETQ. The CDR3 has 11 amino acids. With 7 bases removed from V and 7 bases from J, the gap between germline ends came to 9 bases. The CDR3 loop is CASATANEQFF. The CDR3 coding sequence is TGCGCCAGCGCGACAGCAAATGAGCAGTTCTTC.

The chain couples TRBV5-1 to TRBJ1-1, with D possibly being TRBD1 (5 bases). The V gene's germline CDR1 is SGHRS and CDR2 YFSETQ. CDR3 length equals 14 residues. The ends were cut back, 3 bases at V and 2 bases at J, with 11 bases in the middle. The CDR3 region has the DNA TGCGCCAGCAGCTCGGGACTCAGAAACACTGAAGCTTTCTTT. It encodes CASSSGLRNTEAFF.

The chain joins TRBV5-6 to TRBJ2-1, with 7 bases aligning to TRBD1. Germline V lookup: CDR1 SGHDT, CDR2 YYEEEE. V lost 4 bases to trimming and J lost 4 bases; unmatched junction nucleotides: 2. The CDR3 runs to 13 residues. CDR3 nucleotide sequence: TGTGCCAGCAGCCCACAGGGGTACAATGAGCAGTTCTTC. Translating it yields CASSPQGYNEQFF.

This chain links TRBV4-3 with TRBJ2-5; D possibly corresponds to TRBD2 (5 bases). Germline lookup yields CDR1 LGHNA and CDR2 YSLEER. V shed 4 bases and J shed 2 bases, with 11 bases lying between them. The CDR3 has 14 residues. DNA for the CDR3: TGCGCCAGCAGCCCCAGCCTAGCACAAGAGACCCAGTACTTC. Translation: CASSPSLAQETQYF.

This sequence joins TRBV5-1 and TRBJ2-6; TRBD1 agrees at 8 bases. J gave up 0 bases and V 2 bases, and 7 bases lay outside the gene matches. Germline loops: CDR1 SGHRS, CDR2 YFSETQ. The CDR3 length is 18 residues. CDR3 sequence: CASSLPRGRTSGANVLTF. The CDR3 nucleotides are TGCGCCAGCAGCTTACCCAGGGGGCGGACCTCTGGGGCCAACGTCCTGACTTTC.

This chain uses TRBV7-2 with TRBJ1-1; no clear D. The CDR3 length is 15 residues. The V gene lost 2 bases and the J gene lost 1 base, with 11 bases spanning the gap. Germline-derived CDR1 and CDR2 are SGHTA and FQGNSA. CDR3 bases: TGTGCCAGCAGCTTATTTGCAGAGGGGAACACTGAAGCTTTCTTT. It yields the protein CASSLFAEGNTEAFF.

This chain links TRBV19 with TRBJ2-1, with 11 bases lining up with TRBD2. Unmatched junction bases numbered 6, after V lost 5 bases and J lost 6 bases. This CDR3 spans 15 amino acids. Germline V gives CDR1 LNHDA, CDR2 SQIVND (reference sequence). The DNA of the CDR3 is TGTGCCAGTAGTGAACGACTAGCGGGATTCAATGAGCAGTTCTTC. It codes for CASSERLAGFNEQFF.

The chain joins TRBV4-1 to TRBJ2-7; TRBD2 might be the D (6 bases). The V gene's germline CDR1 is MGHRA and CDR2 YSYEKL. The CDR3 has 15 residues. The germline V and J ends were trimmed by 0 bases and 4 bases, with 13 bases remaining between them. This CDR3 reads CASSQDWRGLYEQYF. For the CDR3, the DNA is TGCGCCAGCAGCCAAGATTGGAGGGGTTTATACGAGCAGTACTTC.

The chain links TRBV7-2 to TRBJ2-3; 7 positions match TRBD1. CDR3 length equals 15 residues. Germline V gene data show CDR1 as SGHTA and CDR2 as FQGNSA. The V gene end was trimmed by 5 bases and the J gene end by 2 bases; junction bases not matched to a gene: 7. In nucleotides, the CDR3 is TGTGCCAGCAGCCCTCAGACAGGGATCACAGATACGCAGTATTTT. It is translated as CASSPQTGITDTQYF. Variable domain in full (rest from reference TRBV7-2 and TRBJ2-3): GAGVSQSPSNKVTEKGKDVELRCDPISGHTALYWYRQSLGQGLEFLIYFQGNSAPDKSGLPSDRFSAERTGGSVSTLTIQRTQQEDSAVYLCASSPQTGITDTQYFGPGTRLTVL.

The chain combines TRBV5-1 with TRBJ2-7; D possibly corresponds to TRBD2 (5 bases). The V end was cut by 4 bases, the J end by 0 bases, with 8 bases between. The germline V gene encodes CDR1 SGHRS and CDR2 YFSETQ. The CDR3 consists of 13 residues. The CDR3 loop reads CASSRTSSYEQYF. DNA of the CDR3: TGCGCCAGCAGCCGTACTAGCTCCTACGAGCAGTACTTC.

For the CDR3, the DNA is TGTGCCAGCAGCGTAGAAGACAGACGGGCAACCCTCCACTTT. As protein: CASSVEDRRATLHF. The J gene is TRBJ1-6, the V gene TRBV9; maybe TRBD1 (5 bases). CDR3 size: 14 residues. The V and J ends lost 0 bases and 14 bases respectively, with 15 bases between them. CDR1 SGDLS and CDR2 YYNGEE come from the germline V gene.

This chain connects TRBV30 to TRBJ1-1; D gene ambiguous. This CDR3 has 12 residues. Trimming removed 1 base at V and 10 bases at J, with 13 bases between. Germline V lookup: CDR1 GTSNPN, CDR2 SVGIG (reference sequence). CDR3 sequence (DNA): TGTGCCTGGAGTGCCCCCCCAATCGGAGCTTTCTTT. Residues: CAWSAPPIGAFF.

This chain joins TRBV5-4 and TRBJ1-2; 7 nucleotides agree with TRBD1. The CDR3 loop spans 16 amino acids. Germline values: CDR1 SGHNT, CDR2 YYREEE (reference sequence). The trim removed 1 base at V and 2 bases at J, leaving 8 bases unmatched. This CDR3 reads CASSLTGVLANYGYTF. The CDR3, as DNA: TGTGCCAGCAGCTTGACAGGGGTTCTGGCGAACTATGGCTACACCTTC.

The chain links TRBV18 to TRBJ2-3; D gene unclear. V shed 3 bases and J shed 2 bases, with 9 bases lying between them. There are 14 residues in the CDR3. Germline V gene lookup returns CDR1 KGHSH and CDR2 LQKENI. CDR3 region: CASSPSRDTDTQYF. The CDR3 bases are TGTGCCAGCTCACCCTCAAGGGACACAGATACGCAGTATTTT.